The 14 T cell receptor beta chains presented below share a single source sample, sequenced in a study of neurological immune-mediated disorders. Noted time point: technical triplicate 2. TCRdb fed the 5' RACE reads into MiXCR, producing one record per CDR3 protein. The sample includes tens of thousands of distinct CDR3 sequences, about 25% seen only once; the top ten take roughly 4.6%. Sequenced input: PBMCs. The receptor set was obtained from a man between 60 and 75 years old with HTLV-1-associated myelopathy (HAM/TSP).

This clonotype was recorded at least ten times. The chain is built from TRBV19 and TRBJ2-7, with TRBD2 matching 7 bases. Unmatched junction bases numbered 18, after V lost 7 bases and J lost 6 bases. The CDR3 consists of 16 residues. The germline CDR1 and CDR2 sequences are LNHDA and SQIVND (reference sequence). The CDR3 spells CASTTGVAGHPAEQYF. For the CDR3, the DNA is TGTGCCAGTACCACCGGGGTAGCGGGCCACCCCGCCGAGCAGTACTTC.

In this sample, this clonotype turned up many times. The rearrangement uses TRBV27 and TRBJ2-6; D uncertain. Trimming cost V 8 bases and J 3 bases, with 8 bases left between them. The CDR3 is 13 amino acids. Germline V gene sequence: CDR1 MNHEY, CDR2 SMNVEV (reference sequence). CDR3 nucleotide sequence: TGTGCCAGCCTAGGAATTGGGGCCAACGTCCTGACTTTC. This codes for CASLGIGANVLTF.

This clonotype has a count of ten or more. The V gene is TRBV5-1, the J gene TRBJ2-4; 10 bases agree with TRBD1. V trimming: 5 bases; J trimming: 8 bases; junction bases outside the gene matches: 7. Germline CDR1 and CDR2: SGHRS and YFSETQ. The CDR3 covers 14 residues. CDR3 DNA: TGCGCCAGCAGATCGACAGGGGGCGCGGACATTCAGTACTTC. Translated, it gives CASRSTGGADIQYF.

The gene calls are TRBV12-3 or TRBV12-4 and TRBJ2-7, with TRBD1 matching over 11 bases. This CDR3 has 15 amino acids. Here the CDR3 reads CVSTHGTGGSYEQYF. The CDR3 DNA sequence: TGTGTCAGTACCCACGGGACAGGGGGTTCCTACGAGCAGTACTTC.

There are a few counts of this clonotype. The chain is built from TRBV7-2 and TRBJ2-1; 7 bases line up with TRBD2. Germline assignment: CDR1 SGHTA and CDR2 FQGNSA. CDR3 size: 15 residues. V gave up 2 bases and J gave up 3 bases; unmatched junction bases: 4. As DNA, the CDR3 is TGTGCCAGCAGCTTACAGGGACTAAGCTACAATGAGCAGTTCTTC. Translation gives CASSLQGLSYNEQFF.

This clonotype was observed at least ten times. The chain links TRBV6-6 to TRBJ2-3; no clear D gene. The germline V and J ends were trimmed by 6 bases and 0 bases, with 10 bases remaining between them. CDR1 and CDR2 from the germline V gene are MNHNY and SVGAGI (reference sequence). The CDR3 totals 14 residues. CDR3 in amino acids: CASRPRPSTDTQYF. CDR3 DNA sequence: TGTGCCAGCAGACCCCGACCAAGCACAGATACGCAGTATTTT.

This clonotype came up many times. The rearrangement uses TRBV5-1 and TRBJ2-3; 7 bases agree with TRBD1. Trimming at V came to 4 bases and at J to 1 base, leaving 6 bases not matched to a gene. CDR1 SGHRS and CDR2 YFSETQ come from the germline V gene. The CDR3 covers 15 residues. CDR3 DNA: TGCGCCAGCAGCCTACAGGGGATCGGCACAGATACGCAGTATTTT. Translated, it gives CASSLQGIGTDTQYF.

About this clonotype itself: Just one base apart from a much larger clone, this may be a read error. V is TRBV5-1 and J is TRBJ2-5; the D is unclear. Between the trimmed V and J ends, which lost 1 base and 7 bases, there was a span of 14 bases. The CDR3 length is 14 residues. Looked up from germline, CDR1 is SGHRS and CDR2 is YFSETQ. The chain's CDR3 is CASSLTVAEPTQYF. The DNA of the CDR3 is TGCGCCAGCAGCTTGACAGTGGCCGAACCGACCCAGTACTTC. Based on the CDR3 plus reference TRBV5-1 and TRBJ2-5, the full variable domain is KAGVTQTPRYLIKTRGQQVTLSCSPISGHRSVSWYQQTPGQGLQFLFEYFSETQRNKGNFPGRFSGRQFSNSRSEMNVSTLELGDSALYLCASSLTVAEPTQYFGPGTRLLVL.

This rearrangement joins TRBV6-5 to TRBJ2-7, with 7 bases fitting TRBD1. Germline-derived CDR1 and CDR2 are MNHEY and SVGAGI. V shed 9 bases, J shed 5 bases, and the junction held 7 bases outside the gene matches. This CDR3 has 12 residues. In DNA form, the CDR3 reads TGTGCCAGTAGCCAGACAGGGAACGAGCAGTACTTC. Its protein is CASSQTGNEQYF.

The chain employs TRBV18 and TRBJ2-3; D unclear. Trimming stripped 1 base from V and 0 bases from J, with 11 bases between. Germline lookup yields CDR1 KGHSH and CDR2 LQKENI. This CDR3 is built from 16 residues. CDR3 sequence: CASSPLRRPSTDTQYF. The CDR3 region has the DNA TGTGCCAGCTCACCACTGCGCCGTCCTAGCACAGATACGCAGTATTTT.

This clonotype was observed at least ten times. V is TRBV12-3 or TRBV12-4 and J is TRBJ2-1; D unclear. This CDR3 has 11 amino acids. Deletions cut 6 bases from V and 10 bases from J, with 10 bases between. CDR3 residues: CASSPAREQFF. As DNA, the CDR3 is TGTGCCAGCAGCCCGGCGAGAGAGCAGTTCTTC.

This clonotype has a count of ten or more. J is TRBJ2-7 and V is TRBV20-1, with D uncertain. Germline V gene sequence: CDR1 DFQATT, CDR2 SNEGSKA (reference sequence). Trimming removed 6 bases at V and 5 bases at J, with 14 bases between. CDR3 size: 12 residues. The CDR3 spells CSATSQVDEQYF. The CDR3 nucleotides read TGCAGTGCGACAAGCCAGGTCGACGAGCAGTACTTC.

The gene calls are TRBV20-1 and TRBJ2-2; tentatively, D is TRBD2 (5 bases). The ends were cut back, 3 bases at V and 5 bases at J, with 13 bases in the middle. The CDR3 totals 14 residues. Germline V gene lookup returns CDR1 DFQATT and CDR2 SNEGSKA (reference sequence). CDR3 amino acids: CSARQASGTGELFF. CDR3 DNA: TGCAGTGCTAGGCAGGCCTCGGGGACCGGGGAGCTGTTTTTT.

This clonotype has a count of ten or more. This rearrangement joins TRBV11-3 to TRBJ2-5; TRBD2 matches at 9 bases. Germline CDR1 is SGHNT and CDR2 is YENEEA. The CDR3 length is 15 residues. Trimming took 5 bases from V and 5 from J; bases not matched to a gene: 9. The CDR3 sequence is CASSTGGRDWETQYF. The CDR3 region has the DNA TGTGCCAGCAGCACCGGCGGGAGGGATTGGGAGACCCAGTACTTC.